Sequencing of this T cell receptor beta chain was carried out in a study of blood T cell repertoires in COVID-19. Only in-frame clones appear in the TCRdb table, and some are missing; sequencing was by immunoSEQ multiplex PCR. This sample has under 300,000 clones, with about nine tenths found just once. V was pared by 6 bases and J by 6 bases, with 9 bases between. The CDR3 is 12 amino acids. Germline-derived CDR1 and CDR2 are MNHEY and SMNVEV (reference sequence). The receptor comes from a woman younger than 45 with acute COVID-19. This chain links TRBV27 with TRBJ2-1, with D tentatively TRBD2 (5 bases). The sequenced sample was PBMCs or T cells enriched from blood (not recorded which). In DNA form, the CDR3 reads TGTGCCAGCAGCTCTGCGGGCAATGAGCAGTTCTTC. Protein product: CASSSAGNEQFF.